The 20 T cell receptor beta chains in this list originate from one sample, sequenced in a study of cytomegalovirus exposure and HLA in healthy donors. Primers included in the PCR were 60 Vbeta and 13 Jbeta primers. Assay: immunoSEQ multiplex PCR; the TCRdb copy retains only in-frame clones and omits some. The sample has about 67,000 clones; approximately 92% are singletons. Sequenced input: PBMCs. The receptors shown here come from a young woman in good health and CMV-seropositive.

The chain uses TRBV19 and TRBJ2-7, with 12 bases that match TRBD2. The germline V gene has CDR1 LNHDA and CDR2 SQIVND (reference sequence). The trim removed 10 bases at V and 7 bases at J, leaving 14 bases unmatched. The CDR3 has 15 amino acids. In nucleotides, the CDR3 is TGTGCCACCAGTGTCCGGACTAGCGGGGTTACTGAGCAGTACTTC. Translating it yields CATSVRTSGVTEQYF.

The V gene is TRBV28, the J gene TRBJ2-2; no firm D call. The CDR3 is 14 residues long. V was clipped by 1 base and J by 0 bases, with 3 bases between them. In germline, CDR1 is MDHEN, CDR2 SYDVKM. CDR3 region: CASSLYSNTGELFF. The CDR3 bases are TGTGCCAGCAGTTTATACTCGAACACCGGGGAGCTGTTTTTT.

The CDR3 sequence: CASSSSQREVGNTQYF. CDR3 nucleotides: TGTGCCAGCTCATCAAGCCAGCGGGAGGTCGGGAATACGCAGTATTTT. This chain joins TRBV18 and TRBJ2-3, with 9 bases that match TRBD2. Germline V gene sequence: CDR1 KGHSH, CDR2 LQKENI. J was trimmed by 7 bases and V by 5 bases; bases with no gene match: 13. The CDR3 loop spans 16 amino acids.

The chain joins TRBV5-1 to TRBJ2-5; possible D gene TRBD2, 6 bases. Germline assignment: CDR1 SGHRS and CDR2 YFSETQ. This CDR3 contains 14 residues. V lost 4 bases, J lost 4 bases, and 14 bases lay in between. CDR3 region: CASSHRPGGETQYF. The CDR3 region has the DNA TGCGCCAGCAGCCACAGACCCGGGGGAGAGACCCAGTACTTC.

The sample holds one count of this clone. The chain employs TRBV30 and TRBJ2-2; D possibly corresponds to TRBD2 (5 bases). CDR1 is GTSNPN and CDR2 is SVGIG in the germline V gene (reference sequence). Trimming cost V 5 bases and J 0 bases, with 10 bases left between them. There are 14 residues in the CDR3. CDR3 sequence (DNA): TGTGCCTGGGCCAGCGGTCCGAACACCGGGGAGCTGTTTTTT. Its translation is CAWASGPNTGELFF.

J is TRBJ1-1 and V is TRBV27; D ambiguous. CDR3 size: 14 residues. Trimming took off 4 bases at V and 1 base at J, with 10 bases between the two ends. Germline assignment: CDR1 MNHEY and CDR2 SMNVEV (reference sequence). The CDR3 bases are TGTGCCAGCAGTTGGAGTAGAGAGAACACTGAAGCTTTCTTT. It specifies CASSWSRENTEAFF.

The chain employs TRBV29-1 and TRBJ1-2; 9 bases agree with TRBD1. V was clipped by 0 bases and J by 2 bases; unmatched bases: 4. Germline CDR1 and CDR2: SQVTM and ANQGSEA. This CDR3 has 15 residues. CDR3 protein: CSVEDRDRVNYGYTF. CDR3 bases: TGCAGCGTTGAAGACCGGGACAGGGTGAACTATGGCTACACCTTC. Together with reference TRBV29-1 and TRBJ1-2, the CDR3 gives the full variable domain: SAVISQKPSRDICQRGTSLTIQCQVDSQVTMMFWYRQQPGQSLTLIATANQGSEATYESGFVIDKFPISRPNLTFSTLTVSNMSPEDSSIYLCSVEDRDRVNYGYTFGSGTRLTVV.

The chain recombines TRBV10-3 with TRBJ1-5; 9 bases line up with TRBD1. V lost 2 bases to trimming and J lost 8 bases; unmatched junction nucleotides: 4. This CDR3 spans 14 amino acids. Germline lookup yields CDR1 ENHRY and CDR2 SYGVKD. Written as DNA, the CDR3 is TGTGCCATCAGTGAGGGACAGGGGCTCAAGCCCCAGCATTTT. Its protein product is CAISEGQGLKPQHF.

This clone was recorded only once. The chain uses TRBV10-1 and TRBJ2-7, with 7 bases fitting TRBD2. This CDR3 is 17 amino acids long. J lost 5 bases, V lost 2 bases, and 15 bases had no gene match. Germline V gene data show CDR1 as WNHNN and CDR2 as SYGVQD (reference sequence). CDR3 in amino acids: CASSEGQFRGSRNEQYF. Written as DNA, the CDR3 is TGCGCCAGCAGTGAGGGGCAGTTTCGCGGGAGTCGGAACGAGCAGTACTTC.

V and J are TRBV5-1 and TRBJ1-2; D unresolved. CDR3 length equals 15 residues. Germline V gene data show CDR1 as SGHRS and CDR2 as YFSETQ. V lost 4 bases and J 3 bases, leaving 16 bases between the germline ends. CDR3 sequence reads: CASSLRPEEYYGYTF. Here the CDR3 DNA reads TGCGCCAGCAGCCTTCGTCCCGAAGAGTACTATGGCTACACCTTC.

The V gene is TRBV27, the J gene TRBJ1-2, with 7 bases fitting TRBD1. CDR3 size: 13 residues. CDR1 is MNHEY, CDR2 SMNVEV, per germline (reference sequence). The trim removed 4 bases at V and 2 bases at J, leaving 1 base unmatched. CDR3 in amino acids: CASSSGQNYGYTF. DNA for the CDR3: TGTGCCAGCAGTTCGGGACAGAACTATGGCTACACCTTC.

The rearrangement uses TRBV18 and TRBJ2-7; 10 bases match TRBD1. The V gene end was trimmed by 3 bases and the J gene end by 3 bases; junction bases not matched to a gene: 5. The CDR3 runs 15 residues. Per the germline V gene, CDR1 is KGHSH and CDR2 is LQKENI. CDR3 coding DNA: TGTGCCAGCTCACCGACAGGGGGCAACGGCTACGAGCAGTACTTC. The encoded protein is CASSPTGGNGYEQYF.

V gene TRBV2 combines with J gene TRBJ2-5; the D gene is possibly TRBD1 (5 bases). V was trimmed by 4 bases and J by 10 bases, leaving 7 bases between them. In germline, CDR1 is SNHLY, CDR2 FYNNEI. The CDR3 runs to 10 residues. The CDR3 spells CASSVRVQYF. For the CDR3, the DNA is TGTGCCAGCAGTGTCAGGGTCCAGTACTTC.

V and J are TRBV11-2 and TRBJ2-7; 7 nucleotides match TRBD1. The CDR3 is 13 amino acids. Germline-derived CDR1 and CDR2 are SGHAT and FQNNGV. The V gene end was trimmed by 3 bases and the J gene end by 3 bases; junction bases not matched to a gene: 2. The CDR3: CASSLNRGYEQYF. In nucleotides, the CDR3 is TGTGCCAGCAGCTTGAACAGGGGCTACGAGCAGTACTTC.

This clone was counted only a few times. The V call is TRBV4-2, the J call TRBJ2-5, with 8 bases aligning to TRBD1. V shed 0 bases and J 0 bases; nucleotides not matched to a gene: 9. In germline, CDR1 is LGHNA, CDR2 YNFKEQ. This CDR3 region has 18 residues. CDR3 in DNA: TGTGCCAGCAGCCAAGAGGCCGGAACAGGGGGGAACCAAGAGACCCAGTACTTC. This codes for CASSQEAGTGGNQETQYF.

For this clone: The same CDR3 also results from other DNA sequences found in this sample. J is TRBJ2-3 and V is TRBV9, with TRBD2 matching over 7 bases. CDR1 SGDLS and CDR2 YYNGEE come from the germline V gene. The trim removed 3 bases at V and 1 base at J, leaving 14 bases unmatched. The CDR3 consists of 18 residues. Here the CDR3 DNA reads TGTGCCAGCAGCGGTGTAGTGCGGGAGAACGCCGGCACAGATACGCAGTATTTT. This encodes CASSGVVRENAGTDTQYF. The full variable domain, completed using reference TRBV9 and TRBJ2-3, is DSGVTQTPKHLITATGQRVTLRCSPRSGDLSVYWYQQSLDQGLQFLIQYYNGEERAKGNILERFSAQQFPDLHSELNLSSLELGDSALYFCASSGVVRENAGTDTQYFGPGTRLTVL.

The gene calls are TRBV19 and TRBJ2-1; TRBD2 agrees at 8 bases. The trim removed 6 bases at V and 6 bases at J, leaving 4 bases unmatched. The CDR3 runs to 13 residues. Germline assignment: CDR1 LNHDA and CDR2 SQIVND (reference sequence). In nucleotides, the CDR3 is TGTGCCAGTAGGGGGACTAGTTTCAATGAGCAGTTCTTC. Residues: CASRGTSFNEQFF.

The chain's CDR3 is CASSLWSGNYNEQFF. The CDR3 bases are TGTGCCAGCAGTTTATGGAGCGGAAACTACAATGAGCAGTTCTTC. The V gene is TRBV28, the J gene TRBJ2-1; TRBD2 is a possible D gene (5 bases). Germline assignment: CDR1 MDHEN and CDR2 SYDVKM. The CDR3 consists of 15 residues. The V gene lost 0 bases and the J gene lost 3 bases, with 9 bases spanning the gap.

The CDR3 DNA reads as TGCGCCAGCACCCTCTCAGACAGGGGTGGCTACGAGCAGTACTTC. Translating gives CASTLSDRGGYEQYF. This sequence joins TRBV5-1 and TRBJ2-7, with 8 positions matching TRBD1. V was pared by 6 bases and J by 3 bases, with 11 bases of the junction left unmatched. The germline V gene encodes CDR1 SGHRS and CDR2 YFSETQ. The CDR3 length is 15 residues.

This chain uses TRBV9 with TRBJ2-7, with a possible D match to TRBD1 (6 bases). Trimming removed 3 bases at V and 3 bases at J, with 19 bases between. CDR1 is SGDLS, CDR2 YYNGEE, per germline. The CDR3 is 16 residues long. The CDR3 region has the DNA TGTGCCAGCAGCGCTTCGACCGGGACACCTTACTACGAGCAGTACTTC. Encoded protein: CASSASTGTPYYEQYF.